This is a list of T cell receptor beta chains from one sample in a study of OX40 agonist ivuxolimab in advanced cancers. This table comes from immunoSEQ multiplex PCR, and its TCRdb copy is limited to in-frame clones, with some not included. The sample includes around 52,000 clones, approximately 86% of them seen just once. This specimen was CD4+ or CD8+ T cells sorted from blood, taken in a trial of the OX40 agonist ivuxolimab. These receptor sequences come from an adult with an advanced solid tumor such as melanoma, head and neck, liver or kidney cancer. CDR3s include the opening cysteine and the closing phenylalanine or tryptophan. The order of the fields is D gene, clone size, V gene, J gene, CDR3 DNA, CDR3 protein. A D gene is named only where the DNA matches it firmly. Clone size is not always given. Where it is, it says once, few, many or a class for expanded clones.

d_gene: TRBD1
abundance: .
v_gene: TRBV2
j_gene: TRBJ1-2
CDR3nt: TGTGCCAGCAGTGTCGGACAGGGGGACTATGGCTACACCTTC
CDR3aa: CASSVGQGDYGYTF

d_gene: TRBD1
abundance: .
v_gene: TRBV19
j_gene: TRBJ1-1
CDR3nt: TGTGCCAGTAGTATAACGACAGGGGCTGAAGCTTTCTTT
CDR3aa: CASSITTGAEAFF

d_gene: TRBD1
abundance: .
v_gene: TRBV30
j_gene: TRBJ2-7
CDR3nt: TGTGCCTGGAGGAGACAGGGGCACTACGAGCAGTACTTC
CDR3aa: CAWRRQGHYEQYF

d_gene: .
abundance: .
v_gene: TRBV19
j_gene: TRBJ1-3
CDR3nt: TGTGCCAGTAGTAAGGCTACCGGGAGCCCGGCATATTTT
CDR3aa: CASSKATGSPAYF

d_gene: TRBD1
abundance: few
v_gene: TRBV5-1
j_gene: TRBJ2-2
CDR3nt: TGCGCCAGCAGCTTGACGGGACAGGGTATCATCGGGGAGCTGTTTTTT
CDR3aa: CASSLTGQGIIGELFF

d_gene: .
abundance: .
v_gene: TRBV19
j_gene: TRBJ2-7
CDR3nt: TGTGCCAGTAGTACTTACGGACGGGTCGACGAGCAGTACTTC
CDR3aa: CASSTYGRVDEQYF

d_gene: .
abundance: .
v_gene: TRBV5-1
j_gene: TRBJ2-7
CDR3nt: TGCGCCAGCAGCTTGGTTGGGGTCCCCGAGCAGTACTTC
CDR3aa: CASSLVGVPEQYF

d_gene: .
abundance: .
v_gene: TRBV6-5
j_gene: TRBJ1-3
CDR3nt: TGTGCCAGCAGTCAACAGGGATCTCCTGGAAACACCATATATTTT
CDR3aa: CASSQQGSPGNTIYF

d_gene: TRBD1
abundance: .
v_gene: TRBV19
j_gene: TRBJ1-1
CDR3nt: TGTGCCAGTCGCCAGAGGACAGGGTCTGAAGCTTTCTTT
CDR3aa: CASRQRTGSEAFF

d_gene: .
abundance: .
v_gene: TRBV28
j_gene: TRBJ1-2
CDR3nt: TGTGCCAGCAGACCCAAACCGGGACGTAGCTATGGCTACACCTTC
CDR3aa: CASRPKPGRSYGYTF

d_gene: .
abundance: few
v_gene: TRBV14
j_gene: TRBJ2-4
CDR3nt: TGTGCCAGCAGCCCCGCGGGGCAGGGGAGAAACATTCAGTACTTC
CDR3aa: CASSPAGQGRNIQYF

d_gene: .
abundance: few
v_gene: TRBV6-1
j_gene: TRBJ2-1
CDR3nt: TGTGCCAGCAGTGAACGGGTGGGGTCAGCGAACAATGAGCAGTTCTTC
CDR3aa: CASSERVGSANNEQFF

d_gene: TRBD2
abundance: .
v_gene: TRBV6-1
j_gene: TRBJ2-7
CDR3nt: TGTGCCAGCAACAAAGAGATACTAGCGGGCGAGCAGTACTTC
CDR3aa: CASNKEILAGEQYF

d_gene: .
abundance: .
v_gene: TRBV18
j_gene: TRBJ1-1
CDR3nt: TGTGCCAGCTCCGAGAATGGGAACACTGAGGCTTTCTTT
CDR3aa: CASSENGNTEAFF

d_gene: .
abundance: .
v_gene: TRBV6-1
j_gene: TRBJ2-2
CDR3nt: TGTGCCAGCAGTGAATGGGCGAACACCGGGGAGCTGTTTTTT
CDR3aa: CASSEWANTGELFF

d_gene: TRBD1
abundance: .
v_gene: TRBV11-2
j_gene: TRBJ1-4
CDR3nt: TGTGCCAGCAGCCTTGGACAGGGGGCAACTAATGAAAAACTGTTTTTT
CDR3aa: CASSLGQGATNEKLFF

d_gene: TRBD1
abundance: .
v_gene: TRBV10-3
j_gene: TRBJ1-1
CDR3nt: TGTGCCATCAGTCAGGACAGGGGGAACACTGAAGCTTTCTTT
CDR3aa: CAISQDRGNTEAFF

d_gene: .
abundance: few
v_gene: TRBV7-2
j_gene: TRBJ2-1
CDR3nt: TGTGCCAGCAGCCACTATAGCGAGATTTACAATGAGCAGTTCTTC
CDR3aa: CASSHYSEIYNEQFF

d_gene: .
abundance: .
v_gene: TRBV30
j_gene: TRBJ1-1
CDR3nt: TGTGCCTGGAGCCGCTTTATGGGAGGAATTAACACTGAAGCTTTCTTT
CDR3aa: CAWSRFMGGINTEAFF

d_gene: .
abundance: .
v_gene: TRBV4-1
j_gene: TRBJ2-4
CDR3nt: TGCGCCAGCAGCCTCCTTAGCGGAGCCAAAAACATTCAGTACTTC
CDR3aa: CASSLLSGAKNIQYF

d_gene: TRBD1
abundance: .
v_gene: TRBV9
j_gene: TRBJ1-3
CDR3nt: TGTGCCAGCAGCCTACGGACAGGTCCCTTCTCTGGAAACACCATATATTTT
CDR3aa: CASSLRTGPFSGNTIYF

d_gene: .
abundance: .
v_gene: TRBV6-6
j_gene: TRBJ2-1
CDR3nt: TGTGCCAGCAGTTACTCGTCCTTGTACAATGAGCAGTTCTTC
CDR3aa: CASSYSSLYNEQFF

d_gene: .
abundance: once
v_gene: TRBV2
j_gene: TRBJ2-4
CDR3nt: TGTGCCACCGGGACGAGGGGGGAAGGAAACATTCAGTACTTC
CDR3aa: CATGTRGEGNIQYF

d_gene: .
abundance: .
v_gene: TRBV7-9
j_gene: TRBJ2-5
CDR3nt: TGTGCCAGCAGCTTAACCAGCGGAGCTCAAGAGACCCAGTACTTC
CDR3aa: CASSLTSGAQETQYF

d_gene: .
abundance: .
v_gene: TRBV7-3
j_gene: TRBJ2-7
CDR3nt: TGTGCCAGCAGCCATATAATCATGGGGGAATTCTACGAGCAGTACTTC
CDR3aa: CASSHIIMGEFYEQYF

d_gene: .
abundance: .
v_gene: TRBV5-1
j_gene: TRBJ1-3
CDR3nt: TGCGCCAGCAGCTTCGGGGCGCCGGGAAACACCATATATTTT
CDR3aa: CASSFGAPGNTIYF

d_gene: .
abundance: .
v_gene: TRBV11-1
j_gene: TRBJ2-5
CDR3nt: TGTGCCAGCAGCCGAAGGTTGGGGGCCCAGAGGGACCAAGAGACCCAGTACTTC
CDR3aa: CASSRRLGAQRDQETQYF

d_gene: TRBD1
abundance: .
v_gene: TRBV5-1
j_gene: TRBJ2-1
CDR3nt: TGCGCCAGCAGCCCGCTCGGGACAGGCCACAATGAGCAGTTCTTC
CDR3aa: CASSPLGTGHNEQFF

d_gene: .
abundance: .
v_gene: TRBV5-1
j_gene: TRBJ2-1
CDR3nt: TGCGCCAGCAGCTTGGTTTGGGACGGTGAGCAGTTCTTC
CDR3aa: CASSLVWDGEQFF